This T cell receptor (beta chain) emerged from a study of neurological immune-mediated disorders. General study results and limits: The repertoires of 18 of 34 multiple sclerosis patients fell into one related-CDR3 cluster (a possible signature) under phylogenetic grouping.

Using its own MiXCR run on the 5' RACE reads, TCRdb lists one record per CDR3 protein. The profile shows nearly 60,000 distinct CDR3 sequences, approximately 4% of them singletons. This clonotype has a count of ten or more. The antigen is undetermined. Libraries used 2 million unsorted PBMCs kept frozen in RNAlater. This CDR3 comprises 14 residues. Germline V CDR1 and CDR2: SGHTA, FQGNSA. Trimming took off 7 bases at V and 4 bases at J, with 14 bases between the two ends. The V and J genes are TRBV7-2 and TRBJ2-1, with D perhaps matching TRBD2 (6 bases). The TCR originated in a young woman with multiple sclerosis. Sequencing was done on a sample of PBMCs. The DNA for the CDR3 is TGTGCCAGCAAAGGGTGGCGGGGATACAATGAGCAGTTCTTC. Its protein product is CASKGWRGYNEQFF.